The 29 T cell receptor beta chains in this list originate from one sample, sequenced in a study of cytomegalovirus exposure and HLA in healthy donors. 60 Vbeta and 13 Jbeta primers were used in PCR. Data came from immunoSEQ multiplex PCR; TCRdb stores just in-frame clones and leaves some out. Of under 200,000 clones listed, around 80% are singletons. Sequenced input: PBMCs. These receptor sequences come from a woman between 35 and 50 years old in good health and CMV-seronegative.

The chain employs TRBV21-1 and TRBJ2-5; the table gives TRBD2 as D, unverified against the DNA. TRBV21-1 is recorded as a pseudogene. This CDR3 has 15 amino acids. Written as DNA, the CDR3 is TGTGCCATTCCGGGACTAGCGGGTCAAGCAGAGACCCAGTACTTC. It translates to CAIPGLAGQAETQYF.

The CDR3 region is CASSFPSRESYGYTF. Here the CDR3 DNA reads TGTGCCAGCAGCTTTCCCAGCCGGGAGAGCTATGGCTACACCTTC. This chain connects TRBV5-4 to TRBJ1-2; the D is unclear. The CDR3 is 15 residues long. CDR1 and CDR2 (germline): SGHNT, YYREEE (reference sequence). Trimming took off 2 bases at V and 4 bases at J, with 15 bases between the two ends. Based on the CDR3 plus reference TRBV5-4 and TRBJ1-2, the full variable domain is ETGVTQSPTHLIKTRGQQVTLRCSSQSGHNTVSWYQQALGQGPQFIFQYYREEENGRGNFPPRFSGLQFPNYSSELNVNALELDDSALYLCASSFPSRESYGYTFGSGTRLTVV.

The chain is built from TRBV19 and TRBJ1-1; D gene ambiguous. This CDR3 has 17 residues. Germline V gene lookup returns CDR1 LNHDA and CDR2 SQIVND (reference sequence). V lost 4 bases and J 3 bases, leaving 21 bases between the germline ends. The CDR3 here is CASSRRRVRVGDTEAFF. In DNA form, the CDR3 reads TGTGCCAGTAGTAGAAGGAGGGTACGAGTGGGAGACACTGAAGCTTTCTTT.

In nucleotides, the CDR3 is TGCAGTGCTAGGGGCGTTGGCGAGCAGTACTTC. It translates to CSARGVGEQYF. J is TRBJ2-7 and V is TRBV20-1; no firm D call. The CDR3 consists of 11 residues. Looked up from germline, CDR1 is DFQATT and CDR2 is SNEGSKA (reference sequence). Trimming shortened V by 3 bases and J by 6 bases, and 9 bases separated the two germline ends.

This clone was found a few times. CDR3 region: CASSQDPGGEAFF. CDR3 nucleotides: TGCGCCAGCAGCCAAGACCCTGGGGGGGAAGCTTTCTTT. This chain links TRBV4-1 with TRBJ1-1, with a tentative D call TRBD1 (5 bases). Germline V lookup: CDR1 MGHRA, CDR2 YSYEKL. Trimming stripped 0 bases from V and 8 bases from J, with 10 bases between. There are 13 residues in the CDR3.

This clone was seen once. V usage is TRBV5-4 and J usage is TRBJ2-1; D is possibly TRBD2 (5 bases). The CDR3 length is 16 residues. The V gene lost 0 bases and the J gene lost 3 bases, with 13 bases spanning the gap. The germline CDR1 and CDR2 sequences are SGHNT and YYREEE (reference sequence). CDR3 sequence: CASSLGRDLGYNEQFF. CDR3 bases: TGTGCCAGCAGCTTGGGACGGGATTTAGGCTACAATGAGCAGTTCTTC. The complete variable domain, with remaining parts taken from reference TRBV5-4 and TRBJ2-1, reads ETGVTQSPTHLIKTRGQQVTLRCSSQSGHNTVSWYQQALGQGPQFIFQYYREEENGRGNFPPRFSGLQFPNYSSELNVNALELDDSALYLCASSLGRDLGYNEQFFGPGTRLTVL.

This clone was recorded only once. The chain carries TRBV6-5 and TRBJ2-5, with D unclear. Trimming cost V 5 bases and J 9 bases, with 22 bases left between them. This CDR3 has 15 residues. Germline values: CDR1 MNHEY, CDR2 SVGAGI. DNA for the CDR3: TGTGCCAGCAGTAAATCTGACAAGCCGTGGGTGGCCCAGTACTTC. Its protein product is CASSKSDKPWVAQYF.

The gene calls are TRBV6-1 and TRBJ2-7, with D possibly being TRBD1 (6 bases). Germline loops: CDR1 MNHNS, CDR2 SASEGT. The germline V and J ends were trimmed by 4 bases and 2 bases, with 12 bases remaining between them. The CDR3 loop spans 14 amino acids. The CDR3: CASSGIPGAYEQYF. The CDR3 DNA follows: TGTGCCAGCAGTGGGATCCCAGGGGCCTACGAGCAGTACTTC.

In regard to this clone: A read error may account for a junction end that differs from germline. This sequence joins TRBV7-7 and TRBJ1-3; D ambiguous. From germline, CDR1 is SSHAT and CDR2 FNYEAQ (reference sequence). The CDR3 has 14 amino acids. The CDR3, as DNA: TGTGCTAGCAGCTCGGGGATGGCCGGAAACACCATATATTTT. Translation gives CASSSGMAGNTIYF.

With respect to this clone: Different DNA sequences within this sample yield the same CDR3. The rearrangement uses TRBV6-5 and TRBJ2-5, with 8 bases lining up with TRBD1. Trimming took 4 bases from V and 4 from J; bases not matched to a gene: 2. This CDR3 contains 13 residues. Germline lookup yields CDR1 MNHEY and CDR2 SVGAGI. In nucleotides, the CDR3 is TGTGCCAGCAGTTCCGGACAGGGAGAGACCCAGTACTTC. Translated: CASSSGQGETQYF.

The chain uses TRBV4-1 and TRBJ2-1; 8 bases agree with TRBD2. This CDR3 is built from 16 residues. V gave up 4 bases and J gave up 1 base; unmatched junction bases: 6. CDR1 is MGHRA, CDR2 YSYEKL, per germline. CDR3 nucleotide sequence: TGCGCCAGCAGCCCCTTAGCGGGATCGTCCTACAATGAGCAGTTCTTC. Its protein is CASSPLAGSSYNEQFF.

The rearrangement links TRBV5-1 to TRBJ2-7; D perhaps matches TRBD2 (5 bases). This CDR3 contains 15 residues. Trimming took off 0 bases at V and 0 bases at J, with 10 bases between the two ends. Germline V CDR1 and CDR2: SGHRS, YFSETQ. DNA for the CDR3: TGCGCCAGCAGCTTGGGAGGGCCGGGCTCCTACGAGCAGTACTTC. Residues: CASSLGGPGSYEQYF. The complete variable domain, with remaining parts taken from reference TRBV5-1 and TRBJ2-7, reads KAGVTQTPRYLIKTRGQQVTLSCSPISGHRSVSWYQQTPGQGLQFLFEYFSETQRNKGNFPGRFSGRQFSNSRSEMNVSTLELGDSALYLCASSLGGPGSYEQYFGPGTRLTVT.

This clone has more than one count but fewer than ten. V and J are TRBV6-5 and TRBJ1-2; perhaps TRBD1 as D (6 bases). Germline CDR1 and CDR2: MNHEY and SVGAGI. Trimming removed 2 bases at V and 0 bases at J, with 7 bases between. CDR3 length: 14 residues. Written as DNA, the CDR3 is TGTGCCAGCAGTTACACAGGGACTAACTATGGCTACACCTTC. Protein sequence: CASSYTGTNYGYTF.

On this clone: Additional DNA sequences in this sample encode the identical CDR3. The J gene is TRBJ2-7, the V gene TRBV4-2; 13 bases match TRBD2. Germline V lookup: CDR1 LGHNA, CDR2 YNFKEQ. V shed 3 bases, J shed 1 base, and the junction held 0 bases outside the gene matches. This CDR3 is built from 15 residues. The CDR3 sequence: CASSQGLAGSYEQYF. The CDR3 DNA sequence: TGTGCCAGCAGCCAGGGACTAGCGGGGTCCTACGAGCAGTACTTC.

The genes are TRBV7-9 and TRBJ2-5; 9 bases map to TRBD1. CDR1 is SEHNR, CDR2 FQNEAQ, per germline (reference sequence). The CDR3 totals 15 residues. With 4 bases clipped from V and 2 bases from J, the junction kept 5 bases outside the gene matches. CDR3 DNA sequence: TGTGCCAGCAGCTCGAGGACAGGGGAGCAAGAGACCCAGTACTTC. This sequence encodes CASSSRTGEQETQYF.

The chain joins TRBV7-9 to TRBJ1-2; D is uncertain. Germline CDR1 and CDR2: SEHNR and FQNEAQ (reference sequence). The CDR3 is 12 residues long. Between the trimmed V and J ends, which lost 1 base and 6 bases, there was a span of 6 bases. This chain's CDR3 is CASSLGLHGYTF. The CDR3 DNA follows: TGTGCCAGCAGCTTAGGGCTTCATGGCTACACCTTC.

V usage is TRBV19 and J usage is TRBJ1-2, with 9 bases aligning to TRBD1. The CDR3 runs 13 residues. V trimming: 8 bases; J trimming: 9 bases; junction bases outside the gene matches: 10. Germline V gene data show CDR1 as LNHDA and CDR2 as SQIVND (reference sequence). The CDR3: CASCNTGGSSYTF. DNA of the CDR3: TGTGCCAGTTGCAATACAGGGGGCTCCAGCTACACCTTC.

The chain combines TRBV18 with TRBJ1-1; no firm D call. CDR3 length equals 13 residues. The germline CDR1 and CDR2 sequences are KGHSH and LQKENI. V was clipped by 2 bases and J by 0 bases, with 4 bases between them. The CDR3 DNA follows: TGTGCCAGCTCACCATTCATGAACACTGAAGCTTTCTTT. Translated: CASSPFMNTEAFF. Full variable domain (missing parts from reference TRBV18 and TRBJ1-1): NAGVMQNPRHLVRRRGQEARLRCSPMKGHSHVYWYRQLPEEGLKFMVYLQKENIIDESGMPKERFSAEFPKEGPSILRIQQVVRGDSAAYFCASSPFMNTEAFFGQGTRLTVV.

This clone was seen only a few times. J is TRBJ1-4 and V is TRBV19; 8 nucleotides line up with TRBD1. The CDR3 covers 15 residues. Unmatched junction bases numbered 2, after V lost 5 bases and J lost 0 bases. Germline loops: CDR1 LNHDA, CDR2 SQIVND (reference sequence). Written as DNA, the CDR3 is TGTGCCAGTAGTCAGGGGGCCGCAACTAATGAAAAACTGTTTTTT. Translated: CASSQGAATNEKLFF.

This clone was observed a handful of times. The chain has TRBV5-1 and TRBJ2-2; D uncertain. V dropped 0 bases and J dropped 0 bases, with 6 bases sitting between them. The CDR3 is 15 amino acids. Germline V gene sequence: CDR1 SGHRS, CDR2 YFSETQ. CDR3 amino acids: CASSLGAANTGELFF. CDR3 nucleotides: TGCGCCAGCAGCTTGGGGGCCGCGAACACCGGGGAGCTGTTTTTT.

V and J are TRBV7-9 and TRBJ2-5; perhaps TRBD2 as D (7 bases). The DNA end is more similar to TRBJ2-7, so the J call may be wrong. The CDR3 totals 15 residues. The germline gives CDR1 SEHNR, CDR2 FQNEAQ (reference sequence). DNA of the CDR3: TGTGCCAGCAGTCGTGGGGGGGCTCGGCACTACGAGCAGTACTTC. Translating gives CASSRGGARHYEQYF.

V is TRBV5-1 and J is TRBJ2-2; a weak D match, TRBD2 (5 bases). The CDR3 totals 12 residues. Trimming cost V 6 bases and J 6 bases, with 9 bases left between them. Germline V gene data show CDR1 as SGHRS and CDR2 as YFSETQ. The CDR3 here is CASTYGAGELFF. The CDR3 DNA sequence: TGCGCCAGCACCTACGGGGCCGGGGAGCTGTTTTTT.

V is TRBV5-1 and J is TRBJ2-1; 7 nucleotides match TRBD2. CDR1 and CDR2 (germline): SGHRS, YFSETQ. V shed 0 bases and J 7 bases; nucleotides not matched to a gene: 7. The CDR3 runs 15 residues. The CDR3 is CASSLEVSGGNEQFF. The CDR3 DNA reads as TGCGCCAGCAGCTTGGAGGTGTCGGGGGGAAATGAGCAGTTCTTC. Full variable domain (outside the CDR3, taken from reference TRBV5-1 and TRBJ2-1): KAGVTQTPRYLIKTRGQQVTLSCSPISGHRSVSWYQQTPGQGLQFLFEYFSETQRNKGNFPGRFSGRQFSNSRSEMNVSTLELGDSALYLCASSLEVSGGNEQFFGPGTRLTVL.

This clone was seen more than once but under ten times. The chain recombines TRBV28 with TRBJ1-1, with 7 bases aligning to TRBD1. This CDR3 has 15 residues. The germline gives CDR1 MDHEN, CDR2 SYDVKM. V dropped 6 bases and J dropped 1; count of bases not matched to a gene: 8. The CDR3 bases are TGTGCCAGCAGCTCGGCCGGGACAGAGAACACTGAAGCTTTCTTT. It translates to CASSSAGTENTEAFF.

The genes are TRBV29-1 and TRBJ2-1; D not resolved. CDR3 size: 14 residues. Germline values: CDR1 SQVTM, CDR2 ANQGSEA. Deletions cut 0 bases from V and 0 bases from J, with 6 bases between. The CDR3 DNA reads TGCAGCGTTGAAGACAGGATCTCCTACAATGAGCAGTTCTTC. Protein product: CSVEDRISYNEQFF.

The sample holds one count of this clone. The sample carries other DNA sequences with the same CDR3. This chain uses TRBV5-1 with TRBJ2-6; D call uncertain. The CDR3 sequence is 15 residues long. V lost 0 bases, J lost 4 bases, and 8 bases lay in between. Germline CDR1 is SGHRS and CDR2 is YFSETQ. The CDR3 nucleotides read TGCGCCAGCAGCTTGGACTCATCCGGGGCCAACGTCCTGACTTTC. Translation gives CASSLDSSGANVLTF.

This rearrangement joins TRBV19 to TRBJ1-1, with D maybe TRBD1 (5 bases). V was clipped by 1 base and J by 4 bases, with 10 bases between them. CDR3 length equals 14 residues. Germline V lookup: CDR1 LNHDA, CDR2 SQIVND (reference sequence). CDR3 nucleotides: TGTGCCAGTAGTATAGGGGGCGTCGGCACTGAAGCTTTCTTT. It yields the protein CASSIGGVGTEAFF. The full variable domain, its missing parts supplied by reference TRBV19 and TRBJ1-1, is DGGITQSPKYLFRKEGQNVTLSCEQNLNHDAMYWYRQDPGQGLRLIYYSQIVNDFQKGDIAEGYSVSREKKESFPLTVTSAQKNPTAFYLCASSIGGVGTEAFFGQGTRLTVV.

This chain joins TRBV18 and TRBJ1-1, with TRBD1 matching over 8 bases. V was clipped by 2 bases and J by 2 bases; unmatched bases: 1. The CDR3 is 14 residues long. Germline loops: CDR1 KGHSH, CDR2 LQKENI. CDR3 residues: CASSPGTGNTEAFF. The DNA for the CDR3 is TGTGCCAGCTCACCAGGGACAGGCAACACTGAAGCTTTCTTT.

This sequence joins TRBV7-6 and TRBJ2-5; 8 nucleotides line up with TRBD2. Trimming took 7 bases from V and 4 from J; bases not matched to a gene: 8. CDR1 is SGHVS, CDR2 FNYEAQ, per germline. The CDR3 runs 14 residues. The CDR3 nucleotides read TGTGCCAGCACGGGGGGGCTACAGGGAGAGACCCAGTACTTC. This encodes CASTGGLQGETQYF.